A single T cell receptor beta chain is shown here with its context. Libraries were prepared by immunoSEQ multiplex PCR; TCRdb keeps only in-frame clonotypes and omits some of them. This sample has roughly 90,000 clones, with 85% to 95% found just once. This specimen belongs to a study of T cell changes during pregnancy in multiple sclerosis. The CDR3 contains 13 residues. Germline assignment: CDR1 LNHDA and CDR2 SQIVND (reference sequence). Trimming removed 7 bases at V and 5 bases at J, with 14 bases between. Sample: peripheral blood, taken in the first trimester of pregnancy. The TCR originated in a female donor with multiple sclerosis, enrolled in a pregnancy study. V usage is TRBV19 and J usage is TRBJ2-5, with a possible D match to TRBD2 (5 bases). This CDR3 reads CASIGVGKETQYF. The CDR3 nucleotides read TGTGCCAGTATCGGGGTGGGCAAGGAGACCCAGTACTTC.